This TCR beta chain derives from a study of blood T cell repertoires in COVID-19. Across the study: PBMCs, B-cell-depleted T cells, or T cells provided the cDNA or gDNA that made up the material.

Trimming left V 10 bases short and J 0 bases short, with 13 bases between. The CDR3 has 14 residues. Germline V lookup: CDR1 SNHLY, CDR2 FYNNEI. The repertoire was sequenced with immunoSEQ multiplex PCR; TCRdb's copy has only in-frame clones and lacks some. The data show fewer than 150,000 clones, approximately 77% seen once. The sample was peripheral blood. The chain is built from TRBV2 and TRBJ1-3; D remains unclear. This clonotype was sampled from a man older than 75 with acute or convalescent COVID-19. The CDR3, as DNA: TGTGCCACCGCTAGGTGGTCCTCTGGAAACACCATATATTTT. Its protein product is CATARWSSGNTIYF.